The source of this T cell receptor beta chain is a study of T cells in Graves' hyperthyroidism and ophthalmopathy. This clonotype was detected ten times or more. Its antigen is not identified. Patients aged 18 to 65 with hyperthyroidism were newly diagnosed, with duration under 2 months. Broader study findings: Clonotypes that were expanded in thyroid above 0.001 mostly appeared in blood too.

Authors of the study amplified TCR beta CDR3 regions from RNA transcripts. Carried out on the TCR CDR3, a first-round RT-PCR used the HTBI primer set. TCRdb redid the calling of the multiplex PCR reads with MiXCR, one entry per CDR3 protein. This table has about 720,000 distinct CDR3 sequences, 18% appearing once. The TCR sequence derives from a woman aged 50 to 60 with Graves' hyperthyroidism that later progressed to Graves' ophthalmopathy. The specimen sequenced was blood.

DNA for the CDR3: TGTGCCAGCAGTAGCAGGGGGCGGGAGACCCAGTACTTC. Its translation: CASSSRGRETQYF. The chain uses TRBV7-3 and TRBJ2-5; 8 bases line up with TRBD1. The CDR3 consists of 13 residues. The germline V gene encodes CDR1 SGHTA and CDR2 FQGTGA. The V gene end was trimmed by 6 bases and the J gene end by 5 bases; junction bases not matched to a gene: 5.